This T cell receptor beta chain emerged from a study of blood T cell repertoires in COVID-19. Overall study context: Acute and convalescent COVID-19 specimens originated in the United States, Italy and Spain.

Per the original data handling: Researchers report that nucleated cell counts were estimated from reference gene primer amplification. Sequencing was performed with immunoSEQ multiplex PCR; in TCRdb, only in-frame clones are kept and a portion is missing. From that table come the V and J calls and clone size; the DNA was used to work out D and trimming. The sample lists about 100,000 clones, 70% to 80% occurring once. The CDR3 consists of 20 residues. Source material: peripheral blood. The TCR originated in a woman aged 80 or over with active or convalescent COVID-19. This sequence joins TRBV1 and TRBJ2-1; the D call TRBD2 from the table was never checked on the DNA. TRBV1 is reported as a pseudogene. For the CDR3, the DNA is TGCACCAGCAGCCAAATCGACAAGGCTAGCGGACTACATCGTGACAATGAGCAGTTCTTC. Amino acid sequence: CTSSQIDKASGLHRDNEQFF.